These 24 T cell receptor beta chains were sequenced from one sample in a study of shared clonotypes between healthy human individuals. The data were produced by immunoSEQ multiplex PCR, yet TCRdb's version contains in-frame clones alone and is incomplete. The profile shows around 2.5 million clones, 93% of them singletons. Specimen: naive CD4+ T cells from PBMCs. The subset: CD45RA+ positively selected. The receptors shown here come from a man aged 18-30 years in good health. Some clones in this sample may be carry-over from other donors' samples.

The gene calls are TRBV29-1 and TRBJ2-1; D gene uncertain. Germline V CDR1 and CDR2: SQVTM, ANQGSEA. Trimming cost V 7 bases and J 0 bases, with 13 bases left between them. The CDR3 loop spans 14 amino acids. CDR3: CSAHLHSSYNEQFF. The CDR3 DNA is TGCAGCGCCCACCTACATAGCTCCTACAATGAGCAGTTCTTC.

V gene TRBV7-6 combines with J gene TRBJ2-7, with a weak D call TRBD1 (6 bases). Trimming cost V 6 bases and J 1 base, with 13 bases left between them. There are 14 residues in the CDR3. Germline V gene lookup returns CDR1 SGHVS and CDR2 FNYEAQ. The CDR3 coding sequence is TGTGCCAGCAGTTCAGACAGGCGGTCCTACGAGCAGTACTTC. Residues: CASSSDRRSYEQYF.

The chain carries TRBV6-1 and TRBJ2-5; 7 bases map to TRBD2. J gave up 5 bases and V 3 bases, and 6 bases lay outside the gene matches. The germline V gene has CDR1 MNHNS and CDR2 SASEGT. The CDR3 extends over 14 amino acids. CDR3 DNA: TGTGCCAGCAGTGAGTTGTGGGGAGGGGAGACCCAGTACTTC. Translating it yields CASSELWGGETQYF.

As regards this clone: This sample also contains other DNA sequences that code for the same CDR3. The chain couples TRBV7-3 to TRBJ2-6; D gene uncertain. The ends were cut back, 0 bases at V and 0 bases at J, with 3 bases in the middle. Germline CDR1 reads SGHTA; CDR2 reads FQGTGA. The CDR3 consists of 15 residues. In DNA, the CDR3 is TGTGCCAGCAGCTTAACGGCCTCTGGGGCCAACGTCCTGACTTTC. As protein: CASSLTASGANVLTF.

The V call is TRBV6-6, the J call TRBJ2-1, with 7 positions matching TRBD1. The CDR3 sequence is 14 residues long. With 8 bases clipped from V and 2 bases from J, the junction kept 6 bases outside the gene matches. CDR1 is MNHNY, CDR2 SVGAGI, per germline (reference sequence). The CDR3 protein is CASDRDSTYNEQFF. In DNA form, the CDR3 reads TGTGCCAGCGATAGGGACAGTACCTACAATGAGCAGTTCTTC.

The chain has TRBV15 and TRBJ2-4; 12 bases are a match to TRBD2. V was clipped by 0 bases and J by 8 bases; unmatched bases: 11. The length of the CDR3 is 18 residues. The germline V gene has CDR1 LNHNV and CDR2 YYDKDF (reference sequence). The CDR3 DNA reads TGTGCCACCAGCAGAGATCTAGCGGGAGGGCTTAACGGGGACATTCAGTACTTC. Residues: CATSRDLAGGLNGDIQYF.

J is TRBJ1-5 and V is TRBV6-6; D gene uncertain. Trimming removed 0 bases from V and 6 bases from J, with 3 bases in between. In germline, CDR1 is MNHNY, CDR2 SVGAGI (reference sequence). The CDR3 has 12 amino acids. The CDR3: CASSYSFQPQHF. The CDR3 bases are TGTGCCAGCAGTTACTCCTTTCAGCCCCAGCATTTT.

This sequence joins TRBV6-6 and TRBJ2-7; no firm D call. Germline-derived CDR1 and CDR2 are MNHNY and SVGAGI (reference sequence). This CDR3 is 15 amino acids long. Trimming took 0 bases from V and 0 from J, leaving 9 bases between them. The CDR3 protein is CASSYSFRSSYEQYF. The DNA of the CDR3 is TGTGCCAGCAGTTACTCGTTCCGATCCTCCTACGAGCAGTACTTC.

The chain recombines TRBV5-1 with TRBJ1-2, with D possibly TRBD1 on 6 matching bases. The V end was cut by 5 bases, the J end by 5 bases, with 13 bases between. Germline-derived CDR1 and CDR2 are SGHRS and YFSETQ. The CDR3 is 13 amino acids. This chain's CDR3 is CASRPPGAYGYTF. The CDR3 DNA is TGCGCCAGCAGACCCCCGGGGGCTTATGGCTACACCTTC.

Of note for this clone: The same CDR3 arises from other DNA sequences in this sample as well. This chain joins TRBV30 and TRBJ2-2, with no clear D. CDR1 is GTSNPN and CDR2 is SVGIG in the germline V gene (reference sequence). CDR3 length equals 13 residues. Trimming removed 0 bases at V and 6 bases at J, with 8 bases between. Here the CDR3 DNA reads TGTGCCTGGAGTGTACGTCGAGCCGGGGAGCTGTTTTTT. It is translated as CAWSVRRAGELFF.

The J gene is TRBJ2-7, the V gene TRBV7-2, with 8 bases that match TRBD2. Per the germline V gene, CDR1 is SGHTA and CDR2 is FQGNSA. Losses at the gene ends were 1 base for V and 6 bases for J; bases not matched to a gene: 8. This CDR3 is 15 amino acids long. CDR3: CASSLVAGTPLEQYF. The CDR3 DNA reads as TGTGCCAGCAGCTTAGTAGCGGGGACCCCTCTCGAGCAGTACTTC.

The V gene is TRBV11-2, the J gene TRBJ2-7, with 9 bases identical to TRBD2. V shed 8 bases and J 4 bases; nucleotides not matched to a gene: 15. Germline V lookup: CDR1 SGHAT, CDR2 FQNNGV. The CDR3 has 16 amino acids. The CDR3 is CASGSPRASGIYEQYF. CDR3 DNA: TGTGCCAGCGGGTCGCCGAGGGCTAGCGGGATTTACGAGCAGTACTTC.

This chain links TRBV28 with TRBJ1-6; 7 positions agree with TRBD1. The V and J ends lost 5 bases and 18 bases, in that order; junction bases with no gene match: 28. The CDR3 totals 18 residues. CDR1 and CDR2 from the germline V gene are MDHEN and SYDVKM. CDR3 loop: CASSLTRAPGQISTGGHF. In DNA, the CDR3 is TGTGCCAGCAGTCTTACTAGGGCCCCGGGACAGATATCCACTGGGGGCCACTTT.

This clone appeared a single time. CDR3 DNA: TGTGCCTGGAGTGATACGGGACAGATGAACACTGAAGCTTTCTTT. This sequence encodes CAWSDTGQMNTEAFF. The chain links TRBV30 to TRBJ1-1; 7 bases fit TRBD1. V gave up 1 base and J gave up 0 bases; unmatched junction bases: 5. This CDR3 is built from 15 residues. CDR1 is GTSNPN, CDR2 SVGIG, per germline (reference sequence).

The DNA for the CDR3 is TGTGCCGGATCCCGACTAGGCAGGGAGACCCAGTACTTC. Encoded protein: CAGSRLGRETQYF. This chain uses TRBV5-6 with TRBJ2-5; tentative D call: TRBD2 (6 bases). Germline assignment: CDR1 SGHDT and CDR2 YYEEEE. The CDR3 sequence is 13 residues long. Trimming stripped 10 bases from V and 5 bases from J, with 18 bases between. Supplemented by reference TRBV5-6 and TRBJ2-5, the full variable domain reads DAGVTQSPTHLIKTRGQQVTLRCSPKSGHDTVSWYQQALGQGPQFIFQYYEEEERQRGNFPDRFSGHQFPNYSSELNVNALLLGDSALYLCAGSRLGRETQYFGPGTRLLVL.

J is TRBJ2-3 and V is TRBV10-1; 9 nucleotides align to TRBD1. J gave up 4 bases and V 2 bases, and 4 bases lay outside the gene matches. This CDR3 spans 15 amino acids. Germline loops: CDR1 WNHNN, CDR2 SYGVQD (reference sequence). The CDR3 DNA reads TGCGCCAGCAGTGAGGGGGGACAGGGTCCAGATACGCAGTATTTT. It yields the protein CASSEGGQGPDTQYF.

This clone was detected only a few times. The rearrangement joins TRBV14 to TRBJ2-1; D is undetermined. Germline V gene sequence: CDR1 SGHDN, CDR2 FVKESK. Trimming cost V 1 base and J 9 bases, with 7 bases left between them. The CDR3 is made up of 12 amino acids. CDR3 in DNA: TGTGCCAGCAGCCAAGTCACCCCTGAGCAGTTCTTC. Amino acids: CASSQVTPEQFF.

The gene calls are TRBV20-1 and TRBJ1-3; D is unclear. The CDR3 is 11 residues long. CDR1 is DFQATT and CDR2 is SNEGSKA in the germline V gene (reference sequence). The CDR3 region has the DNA TGCAGGCGACTCTCTGGAAACACCATATATTTT. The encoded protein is CRRLSGNTIYF.

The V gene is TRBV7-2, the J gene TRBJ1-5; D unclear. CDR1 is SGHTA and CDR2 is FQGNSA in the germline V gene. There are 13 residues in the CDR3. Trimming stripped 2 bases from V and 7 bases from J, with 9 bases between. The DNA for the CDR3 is TGTGCCAGCAGCTTACGGATGGGACAGCCCCAGCATTTT. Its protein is CASSLRMGQPQHF.

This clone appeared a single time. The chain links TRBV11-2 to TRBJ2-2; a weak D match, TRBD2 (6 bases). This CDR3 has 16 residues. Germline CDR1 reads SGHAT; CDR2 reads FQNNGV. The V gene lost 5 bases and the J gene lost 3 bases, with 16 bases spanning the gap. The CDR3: CASSDPGTSYTGELFF. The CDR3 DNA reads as TGTGCCAGCAGCGACCCCGGGACTTCTTACACCGGGGAGCTGTTTTTT.

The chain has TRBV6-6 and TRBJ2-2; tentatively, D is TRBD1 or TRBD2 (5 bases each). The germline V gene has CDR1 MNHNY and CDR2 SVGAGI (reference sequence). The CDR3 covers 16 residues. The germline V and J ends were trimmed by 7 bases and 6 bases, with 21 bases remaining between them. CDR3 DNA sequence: TGTGCCAGCACCCCCAGGGAGTCATCTGTCGCCGGGGAGCTGTTTTTT. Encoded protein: CASTPRESSVAGELFF.

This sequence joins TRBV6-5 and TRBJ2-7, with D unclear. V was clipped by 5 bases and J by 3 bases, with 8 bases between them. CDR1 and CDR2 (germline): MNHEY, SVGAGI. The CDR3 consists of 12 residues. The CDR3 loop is CASSESVYEQYF. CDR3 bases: TGTGCCAGCAGTGAATCGGTCTACGAGCAGTACTTC.

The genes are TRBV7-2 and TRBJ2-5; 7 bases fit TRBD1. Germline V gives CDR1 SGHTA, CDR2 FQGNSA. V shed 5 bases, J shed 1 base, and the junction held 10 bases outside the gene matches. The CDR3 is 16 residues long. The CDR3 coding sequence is TGTGCCAGCAGCCCTCCTAGGCAGGGGGTCCAAGAGACCCAGTACTTC. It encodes CASSPPRQGVQETQYF.

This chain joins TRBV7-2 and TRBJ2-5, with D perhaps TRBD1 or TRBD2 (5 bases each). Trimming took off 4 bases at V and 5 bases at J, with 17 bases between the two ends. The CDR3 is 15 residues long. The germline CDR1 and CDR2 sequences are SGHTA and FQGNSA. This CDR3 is CASSSRRGVGETQYF. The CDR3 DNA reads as TGTGCCAGCAGCTCTAGAAGGGGAGTCGGGGAGACCCAGTACTTC. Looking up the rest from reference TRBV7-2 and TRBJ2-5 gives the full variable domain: GAGVSQSPSNKVTEKGKDVELRCDPISGHTALYWYRQSLGQGLEFLIYFQGNSAPDKSGLPSDRFSAERTGGSVSTLTIQRTQQEDSAVYLCASSSRRGVGETQYFGPGTRLLVL.